The rows below give T cell receptor beta chains drawn from one sample of a study of shared clonotypes between healthy human individuals. Assay used: immunoSEQ multiplex PCR; TCRdb lists only in-frame clones, some missing. The sample has about 550,000 clones, 95% seen once. The sequenced material came from naive CD8+ T cells sorted from blood. Source of these receptors: a young woman in good health. Each CDR3 is given with its conserved first and last residue. The order of the fields is clone size, D gene, V gene, J gene, CDR3 length, CDR3 DNA, CDR3 protein. The D gene is left open where the match is weak. Size values are once, few and many counts, or a class for expanded clones, and some rows have none.

abundance: NA; d_gene: NA; v_gene: TRBV4-2; j_gene: TRBJ1-1; len: 14; CDR3nt: TGTGCCAGCAGCCCTGAGCCCCGGGACGTTGAAGCTTTCTTT; CDR3aa: CASSPEPRDVEAFF
abundance: NA; d_gene: NA; v_gene: TRBV28; j_gene: TRBJ2-1; len: 12; CDR3nt: TGTGCCAGCAGTTATTCGTCCCTCGGGCAGTTCTTC; CDR3aa: CASSYSSLGQFF
abundance: NA; d_gene: TRBD2; v_gene: TRBV7-8; j_gene: TRBJ2-7; len: 18; CDR3nt: TGTGCCAGCAGCCCAAGGGCCGTAGCGGGTGAACTCTCCTACGAGCAGTACTTC; CDR3aa: CASSPRAVAGELSYEQYF
abundance: NA; d_gene: NA; v_gene: TRBV28; j_gene: TRBJ2-7; len: 14; CDR3nt: TGTGCCAGCAGCTCACATGCCATGAACTACGAGCAGTACTTC; CDR3aa: CASSSHAMNYEQYF
abundance: NA; d_gene: NA; v_gene: TRBV4-2; j_gene: TRBJ2-7; len: 13; CDR3nt: TGTGCCAGCAGCCAAGGGACTACTTACGAGCAGTACTTC; CDR3aa: CASSQGTTYEQYF
abundance: once; d_gene: TRBD2; v_gene: TRBV7-8; j_gene: TRBJ2-7; len: 14; CDR3nt: TGTGCCAGCACGCTACATCGGGGAGGGTACGAGCAGTACTTC; CDR3aa: CASTLHRGGYEQYF
abundance: NA; d_gene: NA; v_gene: TRBV7-9; j_gene: TRBJ1-2; len: 11; CDR3nt: TGTGCCAGCAGCTTATTAGATGGCTACACCTTC; CDR3aa: CASSLLDGYTF
abundance: NA; d_gene: TRBD2; v_gene: TRBV4-1; j_gene: TRBJ2-7; len: 14; CDR3nt: TGCGCCAGCAGCCGGCTTGGGAGCGGGGGCGAGCAGTACTTC; CDR3aa: CASSRLGSGGEQYF
abundance: NA; d_gene: TRBD1; v_gene: TRBV25-1; j_gene: TRBJ1-1; len: 15; CDR3nt: TGTGCCAGCAGTAGCGGACAGGGGGCGGATTATGAAGCTTTCTTT; CDR3aa: CASSSGQGADYEAFF
abundance: NA; d_gene: NA; v_gene: TRBV4-1; j_gene: TRBJ2-2; len: 15; CDR3nt: TGCGCCAGCAGCCAAGAGGAACACTCACCCGGGGAGCTGTTTTTT; CDR3aa: CASSQEEHSPGELFF
abundance: NA; d_gene: NA; v_gene: TRBV29-1; j_gene: TRBJ2-1; len: 13; CDR3nt: TGCAGCGTTGATGGGGGCGGCGTGGATGAGCAGTTCTTC; CDR3aa: CSVDGGGVDEQFF
abundance: NA; d_gene: NA; v_gene: TRBV28; j_gene: TRBJ2-1; len: 13; CDR3nt: TGTGCCAGCAGTTTCCAGGCCTACAATGAGCAGTTCTTC; CDR3aa: CASSFQAYNEQFF
abundance: NA; d_gene: TRBD2; v_gene: TRBV5-6; j_gene: TRBJ2-5; len: 17; CDR3nt: TGTGCCAGCAGCTTGTCTCCCAGCGGGAGAGCAAAAGAGACCCAGTACTTC; CDR3aa: CASSLSPSGRAKETQYF
abundance: NA; d_gene: TRBD2; v_gene: TRBV4-1; j_gene: TRBJ2-7; len: 18; CDR3nt: TGCGCCAGCAGCCAAGATTCCCTCTTACTAGCGGGACCTTACGAGCAGTACTTC; CDR3aa: CASSQDSLLLAGPYEQYF
abundance: NA; d_gene: NA; v_gene: TRBV28; j_gene: TRBJ1-5; len: 15; CDR3nt: TGTGCCAGCAGTCTTTACCCGGACGCCAATCAGCCCCAGCATTTT; CDR3aa: CASSLYPDANQPQHF
abundance: NA; d_gene: TRBD2; v_gene: TRBV27; j_gene: TRBJ2-7; len: 15; CDR3nt: TGTGCCAGCAGCTACGGGACTAGCGGGAGAGAAGAGCAGTACTTC; CDR3aa: CASSYGTSGREEQYF
abundance: NA; d_gene: NA; v_gene: TRBV5-1; j_gene: TRBJ1-1; len: 16; CDR3nt: TGCGCCAGCAGCTTGCACAGGGCTGCCACTCGTTCTGAAGCTTTCTTT; CDR3aa: CASSLHRAATRSEAFF
abundance: NA; d_gene: TRBD2; v_gene: TRBV4-2; j_gene: TRBJ2-1; len: 17; CDR3nt: TGTGCCAGCAGCCAAGAACTAGCGGGGGAGGAGAACGATGAGCAGTTCTTC; CDR3aa: CASSQELAGEENDEQFF
abundance: NA; d_gene: TRBD1; v_gene: TRBV9; j_gene: TRBJ1-1; len: 14; CDR3nt: TGTGCCAGCTCCACCTCAGGGGGTTGGACTGAAGCTTTCTTT; CDR3aa: CASSTSGGWTEAFF
abundance: once; d_gene: TRBD2; v_gene: TRBV28; j_gene: TRBJ2-7; len: 13; CDR3nt: TGTGCCAGCAGGTTAGCGGGCTCCTACGAGCAGTACTTC; CDR3aa: CASRLAGSYEQYF
abundance: NA; d_gene: NA; v_gene: TRBV2; j_gene: TRBJ2-7; len: 16; CDR3nt: TGTGCCAGCAGTGAAGGATCACAGGGAGGTTTCTACGAGCAGTACTTC; CDR3aa: CASSEGSQGGFYEQYF
abundance: NA; d_gene: NA; v_gene: TRBV28; j_gene: TRBJ1-6; len: 16; CDR3nt: TGTGCCAGCAGTTTATTACTTGGTGAAGTGAATTCACCCCTCCACTTT; CDR3aa: CASSLLLGEVNSPLHF
abundance: few; d_gene: NA; v_gene: TRBV30; j_gene: TRBJ1-1; len: 13; CDR3nt: TGTGCCTGGAGTGCCCAGATGAACACTGAAGCTTTCTTT; CDR3aa: CAWSAQMNTEAFF
abundance: once; d_gene: NA; v_gene: TRBV6-5; j_gene: TRBJ1-1; len: 12; CDR3nt: TGTGCCAGCAGTTATAAAAACACTGAAGCTTTCTTT; CDR3aa: CASSYKNTEAFF
abundance: few; d_gene: NA; v_gene: TRBV29-1; j_gene: TRBJ1-1; len: 11; CDR3nt: TGCAGCGTTGGAGGAAGGGGTGAAGCTTTCTTT; CDR3aa: CSVGGRGEAFF
abundance: NA; d_gene: NA; v_gene: TRBV27; j_gene: TRBJ2-7; len: 14; CDR3nt: TGTGCCAGCAGTTTCGCGGGTTCGTCCTCCGAGCAGTACTTC; CDR3aa: CASSFAGSSSEQYF
abundance: NA; d_gene: TRBD1; v_gene: TRBV5-4; j_gene: TRBJ2-7; len: 14; CDR3nt: TGTGCCAGCAGCGAGGACAGGGAGTTCCACGAGCAGTACTTC; CDR3aa: CASSEDREFHEQYF
abundance: NA; d_gene: TRBD1; v_gene: TRBV2; j_gene: TRBJ1-1; len: 16; CDR3nt: TGTGCCAGCAGTACGGGACAGGCAGACATGAACACTGAAGCTTTCTTT; CDR3aa: CASSTGQADMNTEAFF
abundance: NA; d_gene: TRBD2; v_gene: TRBV6-5; j_gene: TRBJ2-1; len: 15; CDR3nt: TGTGCCAGCAGATGGGGACTAACCCCCTACGATGAGCAGTTCTTC; CDR3aa: CASRWGLTPYDEQFF
abundance: NA; d_gene: NA; v_gene: TRBV5-1; j_gene: TRBJ1-1; len: 15; CDR3nt: TGCGCCAGCAGCATCACCCGGGGTGGGAACACTGAAGCTTTCTTT; CDR3aa: CASSITRGGNTEAFF
abundance: NA; d_gene: NA; v_gene: TRBV11-1; j_gene: TRBJ2-3; len: 15; CDR3nt: TGTGCCAGCAGCTTAGTAGCCCGCGACACAGATACGCAGTATTTT; CDR3aa: CASSLVARDTDTQYF
abundance: NA; d_gene: NA; v_gene: TRBV28; j_gene: TRBJ1-5; len: 15; CDR3nt: TGTGCCAGCAACCGGGGGCAGGGAAACAATCAGCCCCAGCATTTT; CDR3aa: CASNRGQGNNQPQHF
abundance: NA; d_gene: TRBD1; v_gene: TRBV6-1; j_gene: TRBJ2-7; len: 15; CDR3nt: TGTGCCAGCAGTGAATTGGGGGACAGCTCCTACGAGCAGTACTTC; CDR3aa: CASSELGDSSYEQYF
abundance: NA; d_gene: NA; v_gene: TRBV10-2; j_gene: TRBJ2-1; len: 15; CDR3nt: TGCGCCAGACGCGAGTCTCAGAGCTCCTACAATGAGCAGTTCTTC; CDR3aa: CARRESQSSYNEQFF
abundance: few; d_gene: NA; v_gene: TRBV13; j_gene: TRBJ1-2; len: 14; CDR3nt: TGTGCCAGCAGCTCAGGGATCTCCAACTATGGCTACACCTTC; CDR3aa: CASSSGISNYGYTF
abundance: NA; d_gene: NA; v_gene: TRBV27; j_gene: TRBJ2-7; len: 14; CDR3nt: TGTGCCAGCAGTTTATATGGGCAGGGCTACGAGCAGTACTTC; CDR3aa: CASSLYGQGYEQYF
abundance: NA; d_gene: NA; v_gene: TRBV4-2; j_gene: TRBJ2-7; len: 14; CDR3nt: TGTGCCAGCAGCCCAGACTTGAACTCCTACGAGCAGTACTTC; CDR3aa: CASSPDLNSYEQYF
abundance: NA; d_gene: NA; v_gene: TRBV7-9; j_gene: TRBJ2-7; len: 13; CDR3nt: TGTGCCAGCACCGGGGCCCTCTCCTACGAGCAGTACTTC; CDR3aa: CASTGALSYEQYF
abundance: once; d_gene: NA; v_gene: TRBV11-2; j_gene: TRBJ2-2; len: 14; CDR3nt: TGTGCCAGCAGCTTAGGACTAGACACCGGGGAGCTGTTTTTT; CDR3aa: CASSLGLDTGELFF
abundance: NA; d_gene: NA; v_gene: TRBV4-1; j_gene: TRBJ2-7; len: 12; CDR3nt: TGCGCCAGCAGCCAAGGACCATACGAGCAGTACTTC; CDR3aa: CASSQGPYEQYF